This TCR beta chain was observed in a study of blood T cell repertoires in COVID-19 (TCRdb year 2020). General notes on the study: The collaborator samples originated in the United States, Italy and Spain and spanned the acute and convalescent phases of COVID-19. Sample metadata almost always included a de-identified subject ID, COVID-19 status, age in years and sex. Where HLA class I and class II types were available, the types were taken from metadata supplied by the sample provider, not from assay-based typing. Deeply sampled blood TCRbeta repertoires from subjects exposed to, actively infected with, or recovered from COVID-19 were included in the dataset. A freely available public database, intended as a resource for researchers studying the immune response to SARS-CoV-2, is where the repertoires were released. The material from the prospective study consisted of cDNA or gDNA derived from T cells, B-cell-depleted T cells, or PBMCs. Samples came from the ongoing ImmuneRACE study (first 160 participants) plus 1,254 subjects from 6 global collaborators.

Each collaborating institution followed its own protocols to collect whole blood in K2EDTA tubes. For TCRbeta analysis, collaborator samples were shipped as frozen whole blood, as isolated PBMCs, or as DNA extracted from either sample type. Of note for this clone: There is no known antigen for this receptor. No base-level quality is on record; no much larger clone is a single base apart.

TCRbeta CDR3 regions were amplified from genomic DNA using the immunoSEQ Assay, a bias-controlled multiplex PCR. The authors' analysis ran thus. The number of nucleated cells in each sample was estimated by amplification of reference gene primers within the assay. To quantify the absolute abundance of each unique TCRbeta CDR3 rearrangement, sequence reads were collapsed and filtered. For each sample, productive Simpson clonality was calculated by taking the square root of Simpson's diversity index across productive rearrangements. The immuneACCESS repertoire file appears here via TCRdb, limited to in-frame rearrangements. These files lack a portion of the clones; in checked studies, under half of the deficit traces to unresolved V genes, and the cause of the others is not known. V and J calls and clone size are those listed in that table; D and trimming were worked out from the DNA. The sample yields under 250,000 clones; approximately 84% were counted once. Approximately 4.4% of the sample is taken by the ten largest.

The research as a whole found: Clinical and demographic metadata were provided uncurated, with the amount varying by source and participant.

Counted from cysteine to phenylalanine, this CDR3 has 16 amino acids. The read is trimmed to its CDR3 DNA, 48 bases read in frame from base 1. V is clipped by 0 bases and J by 2 bases, and the sequence between their germline boundaries is 12 bases long. The germline V gene supplies CDR1 LGHNA and CDR2 YSLEER. The rearrangement joined TRBV4-3 to TRBJ2-3; the D region possibly corresponds to TRBD1 (6 bases align). The receptor was isolated from a man in his fifties with active or convalescent COVID-19. The sample comprised peripheral blood. The CDR3 in this case is CASSQEARGITDTQYF. DNA sequence: TGCGCCAGCAGCCAAGAAGCGAGGGGGATCACAGATACGCAGTATTTT.